These 24 T cell receptor beta chains were all obtained from the same sample, sequenced in a study of blood T cell repertoires in COVID-19. Method: immunoSEQ multiplex PCR; TCRdb's copy keeps in-frame clones and lacks some. Of about 350,000 clones listed, roughly 86% were seen once; the top ten hold over 0.9%. Sample: PBMCs or T cells enriched from blood (not recorded which). All receptors derive from a woman between 25 and 40 years old who had been exposed to COVID-19.

The chain carries TRBV5-1 and TRBJ2-2; 14 nucleotides align to TRBD2. The CDR3 extends over 19 amino acids. CDR1 and CDR2 (germline): SGHRS, YFSETQ. The V gene end was trimmed by 4 bases and the J gene end by 7 bases; junction bases not matched to a gene: 15. CDR3 coding DNA: TGCGCCAGCAGCCTGGGACTAGCGGGAGAATCATGGGCCGGCGGGGAGCTGTTTTTT. It yields the protein CASSLGLAGESWAGGELFF.

This chain joins TRBV24-1 and TRBJ1-3; possibly TRBD1 for D (5 bases). The CDR3 sequence is 15 residues long. V was clipped by 4 bases and J by 1 base, with 10 bases between them. CDR1 and CDR2 from the germline V gene are KGHDR and SFDVKD. The DNA of the CDR3 is TGTGCCACCAGTGACACCGGGACTTCTGGAAACACCATATATTTT. Translated: CATSDTGTSGNTIYF.

V and J are TRBV5-4 and TRBJ2-5; TRBD2 might be the D (6 bases). The CDR3 totals 16 residues. Trimming pared 1 base from V and 2 bases from J, leaving 15 bases between. Germline loops: CDR1 SGHNT, CDR2 YYREEE (reference sequence). The CDR3, as DNA: TGTGCCAGCAGCTTGAGACGGGAGCTGGGACAAGAGACCCAGTACTTC. This sequence encodes CASSLRRELGQETQYF.

The J gene is TRBJ1-3, the V gene TRBV5-7, with 7 bases aligning to TRBD1. TRBV5-7 is an ORF for which the function is uncertain. The CDR3 length is 15 residues. V trimming: 3 bases; J trimming: 2 bases; junction bases outside the gene matches: 5. The CDR3 DNA reads as TGTGCCAGCAGCTCGACTGACAGGGCTGGAAACACCATATATTTT. This gives the protein CASSSTDRAGNTIYF.

V usage is TRBV5-1 and J usage is TRBJ2-7, with TRBD2 identical over 9 bases. Germline V gene lookup returns CDR1 SGHRS and CDR2 YFSETQ. There are 15 residues in the CDR3. V was pared by 3 bases and J by 7 bases, with 11 bases of the junction left unmatched. The CDR3 nucleotides are TGCGCCAGCAGCTCCTTAGCGGGAGAGGGTGTGGAGCAGTACTTC. Encoded protein: CASSSLAGEGVEQYF.

The chain couples TRBV7-8 to TRBJ2-1; TRBD1 matches at 11 bases. Germline CDR1 SGHVS, CDR2 FQNEAQ. The junction had 3 bases not matched to a gene; V was cut back by 3 bases and J by 5 bases. The CDR3 spans 15 residues. The CDR3 protein is CASSFRDRGNNEQFF. CDR3 DNA: TGTGCCAGCAGCTTCCGGGACAGGGGGAACAATGAGCAGTTCTTC.

The rearrangement uses TRBV30 and TRBJ1-2, with D unresolved. Trimming shortened V by 3 bases and J by 5 bases, and 13 bases separated the two germline ends. There are 13 residues in the CDR3. CDR1 and CDR2 (germline): GTSNPN, SVGIG (reference sequence). CDR3: CAWRKMGLYGYTF. The CDR3 DNA reads TGTGCCTGGAGAAAGATGGGCCTATATGGCTACACCTTC.

The chain combines TRBV7-9 with TRBJ1-4; TRBD1 might be the D (6 bases). The CDR3 runs to 14 residues. The V end was cut by 3 bases, the J end by 7 bases, with 12 bases between. Germline CDR1 is SEHNR and CDR2 is FQNEAQ (reference sequence). Here the CDR3 DNA reads TGTGCCAGCAGCTTTGGCAGGGGCGGTGAAAAACTGTTTTTT. The encoded protein is CASSFGRGGEKLFF.

This sequence joins TRBV12-5 and TRBJ1-5; 7 bases align to TRBD1. The junction had 25 bases not matched to a gene; V was cut back by 2 bases and J by 3 bases. CDR3 size: 22 residues. From germline, CDR1 is LGHNT and CDR2 FRNRAP. The CDR3 nucleotides read TGTGCTAGTGGTTTGCTCAGAACTCCGGGTGGGGATGACAGGGAAACCAATCAGCCCCAGCATTTT. Protein sequence: CASGLLRTPGGDDRETNQPQHF. The full variable domain, rest sourced from reference TRBV12-5 and TRBJ1-5, is DARVTQTPRHKVTEMGQEVTMRCQPILGHNTVFWYRQTMMQGLELLAYFRNRAPLDDSGMPKDRFSAEMPDATLATLKIQPSEPRDSAVYFCASGLLRTPGGDDRETNQPQHFGDGTRLSIL.

J is TRBJ2-3 and V is TRBV30; 9 nucleotides match TRBD1. Germline-derived CDR1 and CDR2 are GTSNPN and SVGIG (reference sequence). There are 14 residues in the CDR3. Losses at the gene ends were 2 bases for V and 3 bases for J; bases not matched to a gene: 3. This chain's CDR3 is CAWSPGQGTDTQYF. The CDR3 region has the DNA TGTGCCTGGAGTCCCGGACAGGGGACAGATACGCAGTATTTT.

The J gene is TRBJ2-1, the V gene TRBV28; 8 nucleotides line up with TRBD2. In germline, CDR1 is MDHEN, CDR2 SYDVKM. With 5 bases clipped from V and 6 bases from J, the junction kept 9 bases outside the gene matches. This CDR3 has 15 residues. The CDR3 loop reads CASSRTSSRRNEQFF. CDR3 DNA: TGTGCCAGCAGTCGGACTAGCTCGAGGCGCAATGAGCAGTTCTTC.

The V gene is TRBV28, the J gene TRBJ2-7; TRBD2 matches at 8 bases. After removal of 5 bases from V and 4 bases from J, the junction contained 4 bases not matched to a gene. This CDR3 has 13 amino acids. CDR1 and CDR2 (germline): MDHEN, SYDVKM. CDR3 sequence (DNA): TGTGCCAGCAGTCCCCGCGGGAGGTACGAGCAGTACTTC. Protein: CASSPRGRYEQYF. Using reference TRBV28 and TRBJ2-7 for the parts outside the CDR3, the full variable domain is DVKVTQSSRYLVKRTGEKVFLECVQDMDHENMFWYRQDPGLGLRLIYFSYDVKMKEKGDIPEGYSVSREKKERFSLILESASTNQTSMYLCASSPRGRYEQYFGPGTRLTVT.

This clone turned up a few times. The chain couples TRBV29-1 to TRBJ1-1; tentative D call: TRBD1 (6 bases). This CDR3 spans 15 amino acids. Looked up from germline, CDR1 is SQVTM and CDR2 is ANQGSEA. The V and J ends lost 8 bases and 3 bases respectively, with 22 bases between them. CDR3 amino acids: CSPPVWNRADTEAFF. The CDR3 DNA sequence: TGCAGCCCCCCGGTTTGGAACAGGGCTGACACTGAAGCTTTCTTT.

The chain employs TRBV5-1 and TRBJ1-2, with D perhaps TRBD1 (6 bases). CDR3 length: 16 amino acids. V lost 4 bases and J lost 6, with 22 bases in between. Germline V CDR1 and CDR2: SGHRS, YFSETQ. The chain's CDR3 is CASSPGPPGGPNGYTF. Written as DNA, the CDR3 is TGCGCCAGCAGCCCGGGTCCTCCTGGGGGCCCTAATGGCTACACCTTC.

This sequence joins TRBV12-3 or TRBV12-4 and TRBJ1-4; D is undetermined. Deletions cut 6 bases from V and 8 bases from J, with 13 bases between. CDR3 length: 13 amino acids. CDR3 sequence (DNA): TGTGCCAGCAGAACGGGATGGGGAGAAAAACTGTTTTTT. Protein sequence: CASRTGWGEKLFF.

The chain couples TRBV6-4 to TRBJ1-1; D remains ambiguous. This CDR3 comprises 13 residues. Germline CDR1 MRHNA, CDR2 SNTAGT. V lost 8 bases and J lost 4, with 14 bases in between. The CDR3 sequence: CASGERSSTEAFF. As DNA, the CDR3 is TGTGCCAGCGGCGAGAGGTCGTCCACTGAAGCTTTCTTT.

The CDR3 region is CASTIIASTDTQYF. DNA of the CDR3: TGTGCCAGCACTATAATTGCTAGCACAGATACGCAGTATTTT. The chain carries TRBV28 and TRBJ2-3, with D hard to call. V lost 7 bases, J lost 0 bases, and 11 bases lay in between. CDR1 is MDHEN and CDR2 is SYDVKM in the germline V gene. This CDR3 is built from 14 residues.

The genes are TRBV27 and TRBJ2-7, with TRBD2 identical over 10 bases. Per germline, CDR1 MNHEY and CDR2 SMNVEV (reference sequence). The CDR3 is 15 amino acids. The ends lost 3 bases at V and 1 base at J; junction bases unmatched: 3. The CDR3 DNA is TGTGCCAGCAGTTTTGGACTAGCGGATTCCTACGAGCAGTACTTC. Translation: CASSFGLADSYEQYF.

This sequence joins TRBV5-4 and TRBJ1-3; 8 bases match TRBD1. Germline-derived CDR1 and CDR2 are SGHNT and YYREEE (reference sequence). After removal of 0 bases from V and 4 bases from J, the junction contained 3 bases not matched to a gene. The CDR3 extends over 15 amino acids. Written as DNA, the CDR3 is TGTGCCAGCAGCTTGGGACCAGGGGGCGGAAACACCATATATTTT. This gives the protein CASSLGPGGGNTIYF.

CDR3 DNA: TGTGCCAGCAGTTGGGGACAGGGGATTTACAATGAGCAGTTCTTC. Amino acids: CASSWGQGIYNEQFF. This chain links TRBV2 with TRBJ2-1; the match to TRBD1 covers 10 bases. The CDR3 consists of 15 residues. Germline values: CDR1 SNHLY, CDR2 FYNNEI. Trimming took 5 bases from V and 4 from J; bases not matched to a gene: 5.

The chain employs TRBV5-4 and TRBJ2-2; TRBD1 is a possible D gene (5 bases). The CDR3 consists of 16 residues. Germline CDR1 and CDR2: SGHNT and YYREEE (reference sequence). Trimming cost V 0 bases and J 0 bases, with 9 bases left between them. In DNA form, the CDR3 reads TGTGCCAGCAGCTTGGGACAGCTAGCGAACACCGGGGAGCTGTTTTTT. Amino acid sequence: CASSLGQLANTGELFF.

This clone came up once. The CDR3 coding sequence is TGTGCCAGCAGTTCCCCAGGGAGGTCCGAGCAGTACTTC. Its protein product is CASSSPGRSEQYF. This chain connects TRBV28 to TRBJ2-7, with a possible D match to TRBD2 (6 bases). CDR1 MDHEN and CDR2 SYDVKM come from the germline V gene. Trimming stripped 4 bases from V and 6 bases from J, with 13 bases between. The CDR3 runs 13 residues.

This clone has just a few counts. The chain recombines TRBV28 with TRBJ1-3, with D perhaps TRBD1 (5 bases). This CDR3 spans 15 amino acids. Germline V lookup: CDR1 MDHEN, CDR2 SYDVKM. V lost 4 bases to trimming and J lost 2 bases, with 12 bases between them. CDR3 region: CASSSGGGPGNTIYF. As DNA, the CDR3 is TGTGCCAGCAGTTCCGGGGGAGGCCCTGGAAACACCATATATTTT.

The chain joins TRBV13 to TRBJ2-3; 10 positions match TRBD1. The V gene's germline CDR1 is PRHDT and CDR2 FYEKMQ (reference sequence). The CDR3 is made up of 17 amino acids. Trimming at V came to 4 bases and at J to 6 bases, leaving 13 bases not matched to a gene. The CDR3 nucleotides are TGTGCCAGCAGCTCCGACTCCCGGGACAGGGGAGGTGATACGCAGTATTTT. Translation gives CASSSDSRDRGGDTQYF.